The clone carrying this TCR beta chain was observed a single time. The antigen remains unidentified. These data are taken from a study of cytomegalovirus exposure and HLA in healthy donors. Findings and caveats of the study: Some segments of the V type, notably TRBV6-2 and TRBV6-3, were excluded as indistinguishable. Fewer N-insertions (relative to the roughly 630-donor mean) were reportedly seen in an Asian-associated ancestry cluster in a later analysis.

Vbeta (60) and Jbeta (13) primers were used in the PCR. Assay: immunoSEQ multiplex PCR; the TCRdb copy retains only in-frame clones and omits some. The sample consists of roughly 130,000 clones, 70% to 80% of them appearing once. Trimming removed 5 bases from V and 4 bases from J, with 14 bases in between. The germline CDR1 and CDR2 sequences are SEHNR and FQNEAQ (reference sequence). The CDR3 runs 15 residues. Sequenced material: PBMCs. This clonotype was obtained from a woman aged 55-69 years in good health and CMV-seropositive. The chain recombines TRBV7-9 with TRBJ2-2, with D hard to call. The CDR3 protein is CASSPLDRATGELFF. The CDR3 DNA is TGTGCCAGCAGCCCCCTCGATCGCGCCACCGGGGAGCTGTTTTTT. The full variable domain, in which reference TRBV7-9 and TRBJ2-2 provide the parts outside the CDR3, is DTGVSQNPRHKITKRGQNVTFRCDPISEHNRLYWYRQTLGQGPEFLTYFQNEAQLEKSRLLSDRFSAERPKGSFSTLEIQRTEQGDSAMYLCASSPLDRATGELFFGEGSRLTVL.